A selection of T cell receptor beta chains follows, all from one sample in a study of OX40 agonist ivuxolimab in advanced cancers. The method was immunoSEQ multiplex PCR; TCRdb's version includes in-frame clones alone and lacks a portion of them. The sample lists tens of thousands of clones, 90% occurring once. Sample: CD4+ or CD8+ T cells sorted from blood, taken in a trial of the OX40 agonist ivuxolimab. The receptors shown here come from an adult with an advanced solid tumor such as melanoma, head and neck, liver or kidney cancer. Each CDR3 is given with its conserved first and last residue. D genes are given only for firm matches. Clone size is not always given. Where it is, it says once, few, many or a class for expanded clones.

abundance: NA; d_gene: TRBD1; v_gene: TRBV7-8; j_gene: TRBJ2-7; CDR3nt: TGTGCCAGCAGCCCCCGCCTCACCGCGGACAGGGTTTTTTACGAGCAGTACTTC; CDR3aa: CASSPRLTADRVFYEQYF
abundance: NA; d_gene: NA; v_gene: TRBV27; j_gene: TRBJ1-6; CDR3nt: TGTGCCAGCAGTTTAGGGGGTCTGACGGATTCACCCCTCCACTTT; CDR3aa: CASSLGGLTDSPLHF
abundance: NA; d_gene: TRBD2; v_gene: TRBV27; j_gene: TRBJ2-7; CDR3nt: TGTGCCAGCAGTTTAGGGCGGGAGTTCGTTTACGAGCAGTACTTC; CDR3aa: CASSLGREFVYEQYF
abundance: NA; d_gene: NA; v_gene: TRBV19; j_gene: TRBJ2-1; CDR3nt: TGTGCCAGTACCCTTAGCCCCAATCTAGGGCAGTTCTTC; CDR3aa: CASTLSPNLGQFF
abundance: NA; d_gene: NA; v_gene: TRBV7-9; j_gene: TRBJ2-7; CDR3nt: TGTGCCAGCAGCTTACCCGGACCCAACTACGAGCAGTACTTC; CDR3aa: CASSLPGPNYEQYF
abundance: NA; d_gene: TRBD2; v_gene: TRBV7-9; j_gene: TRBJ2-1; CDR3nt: TGTGCCAGCAGCCCGTCTAGCGGGAGTTACAATGAGCAGTTCTTC; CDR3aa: CASSPSSGSYNEQFF
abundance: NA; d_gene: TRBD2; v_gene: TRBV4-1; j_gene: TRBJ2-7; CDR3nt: TGCGCCAGCAGCCAAAGTGATTCTAGCGGCTCCTACGAGCAGTACTTC; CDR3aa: CASSQSDSSGSYEQYF
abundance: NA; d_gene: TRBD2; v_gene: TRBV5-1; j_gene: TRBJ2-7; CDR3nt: TGCGCCAGCAGGGAGGGACTAGCGGAGTCCTACGAGCAGTACTTC; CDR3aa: CASREGLAESYEQYF
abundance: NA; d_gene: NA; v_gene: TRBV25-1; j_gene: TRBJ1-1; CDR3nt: TGTGCCAGCAGCACAGCGTTGAACACTGAAGCTTTCTTT; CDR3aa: CASSTALNTEAFF
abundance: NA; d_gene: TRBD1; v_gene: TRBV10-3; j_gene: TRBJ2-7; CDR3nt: TGTGCCATCAGTGAATCGGACAGGTATTACGAGCAGTACTTC; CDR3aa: CAISESDRYYEQYF
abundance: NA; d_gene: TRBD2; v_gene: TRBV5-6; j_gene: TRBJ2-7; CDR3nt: TGTGCCAGCAGCTTGGCGTCTAGCGGGAGACATTCGATAACCTACGAGCAGTACTTC; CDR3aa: CASSLASSGRHSITYEQYF
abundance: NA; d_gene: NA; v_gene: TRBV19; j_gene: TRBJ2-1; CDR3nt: TGTGCCAGTAGTATACTAATGGACAGTCCCTTCCGCAATGAGCAGTTCTTC; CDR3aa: CASSILMDSPFRNEQFF
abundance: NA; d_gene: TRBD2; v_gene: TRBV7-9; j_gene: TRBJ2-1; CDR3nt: TGTGCCAGCAGCTCAGATTTTAGCGGGAGTTGGGGGAATGAGCAGTTCTTC; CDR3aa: CASSSDFSGSWGNEQFF
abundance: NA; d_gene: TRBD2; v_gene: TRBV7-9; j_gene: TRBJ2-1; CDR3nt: TGTGCCAGCAGCAGCCCGACTAGCGGGAGTAACTACAATGAGCAGTTCTTC; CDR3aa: CASSSPTSGSNYNEQFF
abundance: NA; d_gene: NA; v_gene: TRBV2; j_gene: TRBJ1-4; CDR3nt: TGTGCCAGCAGTGAAGGGTTACAGCTAGCTAATGAAAAACTGTTTTTT; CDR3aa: CASSEGLQLANEKLFF
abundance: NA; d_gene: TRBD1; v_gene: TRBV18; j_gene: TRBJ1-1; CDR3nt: TGTGCCAGCTCCCTCCGGACAGGGGCCACTGAAGCTTTCTTT; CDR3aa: CASSLRTGATEAFF
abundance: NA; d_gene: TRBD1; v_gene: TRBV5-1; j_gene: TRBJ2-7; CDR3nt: TGCGCCAGCAGCCAGTCCGGGACAGGAGCCTACGAGCAGTACTTC; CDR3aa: CASSQSGTGAYEQYF
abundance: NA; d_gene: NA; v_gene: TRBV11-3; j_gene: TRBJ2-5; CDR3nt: TGTGCCAGTACCCGTGGGGAGCGGCAAGAGACCCAGTACTTC; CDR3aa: CASTRGERQETQYF
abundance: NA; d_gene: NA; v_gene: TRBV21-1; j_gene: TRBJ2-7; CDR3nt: TGTGCCAGCAGCAAAGGGGTCGGGCGGCCGTACGAGCAGTACTTC; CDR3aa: CASSKGVGRPYEQYF
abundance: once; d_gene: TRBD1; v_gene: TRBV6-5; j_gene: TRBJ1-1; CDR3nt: TGTGCCAGCAGGACAGGGCCTCGAGCTTTCTTT; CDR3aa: CASRTGPRAFF
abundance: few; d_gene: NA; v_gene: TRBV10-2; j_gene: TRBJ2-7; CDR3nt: TGCGCCAGCAAGCAGGGGTCCCGCGAGCAGTACTTC; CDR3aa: CASKQGSREQYF
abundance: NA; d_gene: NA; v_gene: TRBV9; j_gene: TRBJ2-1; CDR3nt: TGTGCCAGCAGCGTAGACGGCAGGGTGGGCAATGAGCAGTTCTTC; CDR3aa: CASSVDGRVGNEQFF
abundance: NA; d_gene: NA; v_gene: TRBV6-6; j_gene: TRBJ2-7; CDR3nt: TGTGCCAGCAGTTCTTACGGGCCTTCCTACGAGCAGTACTTC; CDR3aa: CASSSYGPSYEQYF
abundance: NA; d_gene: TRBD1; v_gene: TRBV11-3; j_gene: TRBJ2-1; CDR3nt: TGTGCCAGCAGCCCCGGGACAGGGACCTACAATGAGCAGTTCTTC; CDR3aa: CASSPGTGTYNEQFF
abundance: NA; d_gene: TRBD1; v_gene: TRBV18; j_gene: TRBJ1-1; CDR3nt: TGTGCCAGCTCACCCCAACAGGGGGAGAACACTGAAGCTTTCTTT; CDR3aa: CASSPQQGENTEAFF
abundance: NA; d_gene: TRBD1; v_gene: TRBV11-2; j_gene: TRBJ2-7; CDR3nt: TGTGCCAGCAGCTTAGGGAAGACAGGGGTTGAGCAGTACTTC; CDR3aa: CASSLGKTGVEQYF
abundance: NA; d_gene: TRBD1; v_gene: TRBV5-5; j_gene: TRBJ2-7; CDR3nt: TGTGCCAGCAGCTCTCCGGGACAGGACTACGAGCAGTACTTC; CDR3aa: CASSSPGQDYEQYF
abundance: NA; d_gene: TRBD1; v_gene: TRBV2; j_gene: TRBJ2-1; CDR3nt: TGTGCCAGCATAGGGACAGGGTGGGGGTTCTTC; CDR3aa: CASIGTGWGFF
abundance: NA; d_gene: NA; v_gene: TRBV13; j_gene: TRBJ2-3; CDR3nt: TGTGCCAGCAGCCCTGGACTCCGCGGAAATACGCAGTATTTT; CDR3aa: CASSPGLRGNTQYF
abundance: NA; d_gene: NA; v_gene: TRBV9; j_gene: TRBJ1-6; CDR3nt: TGTGCCAGCAGCGCTGAGGACAGTCATAATAATTCACCCCTCCACTTT; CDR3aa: CASSAEDSHNNSPLHF
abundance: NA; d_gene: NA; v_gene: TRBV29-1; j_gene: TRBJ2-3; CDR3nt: TGCAGCGTCGTTCCGGGTGGAAGCACAGATACGCAGTATTTT; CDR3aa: CSVVPGGSTDTQYF
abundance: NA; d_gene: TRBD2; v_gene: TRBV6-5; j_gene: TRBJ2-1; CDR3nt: TGTGCCAGCAGGCCCCTAGCGGGAGTCCACAATGAGCAGTTCTTC; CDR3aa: CASRPLAGVHNEQFF
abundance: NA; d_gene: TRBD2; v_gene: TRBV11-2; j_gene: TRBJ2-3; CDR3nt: TGTGCCAGCAGCCTCATGGGACTAGCTACGGAAGATACGCAGTATTTT; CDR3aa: CASSLMGLATEDTQYF
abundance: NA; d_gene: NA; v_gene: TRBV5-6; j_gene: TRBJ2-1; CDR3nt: TGTGCCAGCAGCTTTCCCGGGACCCCAGGGGTCAATGAGCAGTTCTTC; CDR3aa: CASSFPGTPGVNEQFF
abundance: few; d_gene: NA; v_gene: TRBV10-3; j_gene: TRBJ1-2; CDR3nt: TGTGCCATCAGTGGAAGCAGGGGCTATGGCTACACCTTC; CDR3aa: CAISGSRGYGYTF
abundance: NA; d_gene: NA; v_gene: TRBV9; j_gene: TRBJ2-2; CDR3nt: TGTGCCAGCAGCGCCGGTGGGGCGCGAGTGGAGCTGTTTTTT; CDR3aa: CASSAGGARVELFF
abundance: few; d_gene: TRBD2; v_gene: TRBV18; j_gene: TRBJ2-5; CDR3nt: TGTGCCAGCTCACCACTTGGTAGCGGGAACAGCGAGGAGACCCAGTACTTC; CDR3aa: CASSPLGSGNSEETQYF
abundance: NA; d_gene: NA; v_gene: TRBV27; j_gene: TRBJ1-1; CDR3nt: TGTGCCAGCAGTTTAAACCCGGGTATGTTCACTGAAGCTTTCTTT; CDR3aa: CASSLNPGMFTEAFF
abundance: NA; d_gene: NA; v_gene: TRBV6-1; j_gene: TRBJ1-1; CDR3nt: TGTGCCAGCAGTGTAGGACCTTTAGGCCCAAACACTGAAGCTTTCTTT; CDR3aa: CASSVGPLGPNTEAFF
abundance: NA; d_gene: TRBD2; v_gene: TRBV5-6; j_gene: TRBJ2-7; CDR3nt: TGTGCCAGCAGCTTGGGGTCTAGCGGGAGGTCCTACGAGCAGTACTTC; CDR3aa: CASSLGSSGRSYEQYF
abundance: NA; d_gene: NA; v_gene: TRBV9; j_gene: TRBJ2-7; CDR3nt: TGTGCCAGCAGCCCGGGAGGGGGCTTCACCTACGAGCAGTACTTC; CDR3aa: CASSPGGGFTYEQYF
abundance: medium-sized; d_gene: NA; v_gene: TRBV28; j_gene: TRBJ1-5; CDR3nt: TGTGCCAGCAGACTTACAGGGTTCCCCCAGCCCCAGCATTTT; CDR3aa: CASRLTGFPQPQHF
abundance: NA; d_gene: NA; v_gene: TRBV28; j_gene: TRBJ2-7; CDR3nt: TGTGCCAGCAGTTTGCACACCCGCTACGAGCAGTACTTC; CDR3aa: CASSLHTRYEQYF
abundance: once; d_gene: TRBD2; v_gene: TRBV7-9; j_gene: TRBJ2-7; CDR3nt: TGTGCCAGCAGCATCCCTACAGCGGGAGGGCCCCCCTACGAGCAGTACTTC; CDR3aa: CASSIPTAGGPPYEQYF
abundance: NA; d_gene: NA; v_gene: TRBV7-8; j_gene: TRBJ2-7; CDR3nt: TGTGCCAGCAGCGCTCTAGGGGGAGCCTACTCCTACGAGCAGTACTTC; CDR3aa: CASSALGGAYSYEQYF